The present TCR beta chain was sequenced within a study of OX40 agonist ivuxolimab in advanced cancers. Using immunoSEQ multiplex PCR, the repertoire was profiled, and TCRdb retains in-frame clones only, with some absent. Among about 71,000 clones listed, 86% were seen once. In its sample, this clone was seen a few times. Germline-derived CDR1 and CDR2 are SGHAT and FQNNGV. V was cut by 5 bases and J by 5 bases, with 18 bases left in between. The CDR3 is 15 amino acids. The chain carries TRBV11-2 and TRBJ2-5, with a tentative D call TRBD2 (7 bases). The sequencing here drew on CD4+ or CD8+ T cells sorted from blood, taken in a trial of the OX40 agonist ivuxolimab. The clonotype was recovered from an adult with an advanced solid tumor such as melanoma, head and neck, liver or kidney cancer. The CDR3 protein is CASSDLAGAGETQYF. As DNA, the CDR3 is TGTGCCAGCAGCGACCTGGCGGGGGCGGGCGAGACCCAGTACTTC.